A single sample gave rise to the 17 T cell receptor beta chains below, sequenced in a study of T cell responses to AZD1222 COVID-19 vaccine. Profiling relied on immunoSEQ multiplex PCR, and the TCRdb table lists in-frame clones only, not all of them. The table has 100,000 to 130,000 clones, 75% to 95% seen once. The specimen was peripheral blood, collected 28 days after the second AZD1222 dose. The receptor source for this set is an adult who received the AZD1222 COVID-19 vaccine.

This clone showed up just once. The CDR3 sequence is CASSLVEASGSLKFF. The CDR3 nucleotides are TGTGCCAGCAGCTTAGTAGAGGCTAGCGGGAGTTTGAAGTTCTTC. The chain recombines TRBV7-2 with TRBJ2-1, with TRBD2 identical over 10 bases. Germline V gives CDR1 SGHTA, CDR2 FQGNSA. V was pared by 1 base and J by 14 bases, with 11 bases of the junction left unmatched. This CDR3 contains 15 residues. Combining the CDR3 with reference TRBV7-2 and TRBJ2-1 gives the whole variable domain GAGVSQSPSNKVTEKGKDVELRCDPISGHTALYWYRQSLGQGLEFLIYFQGNSAPDKSGLPSDRFSAERTGGSVSTLTIQRTQQEDSAVYLCASSLVEASGSLKFFGPGTRLTVL.

Turning to this clone: This sample includes further DNA sequences coding for the same CDR3. The chain links TRBV18 to TRBJ1-5; 10 bases align to TRBD1. Germline V lookup: CDR1 KGHSH, CDR2 LQKENI. The junction had 0 bases not matched to a gene; V was cut back by 3 bases and J by 4 bases. This CDR3 has 14 residues. CDR3 region: CASSPGQGNQPQHF. CDR3 DNA: TGTGCCAGCTCACCGGGACAGGGGAATCAGCCCCAGCATTTT.

The CDR3: CASSYSRTGNEKLFF. DNA for the CDR3: TGTGCCAGCAGTTACTCGCGGACAGGGAATGAAAAACTGTTTTTT. The chain couples TRBV6-5 to TRBJ1-4; 8 positions agree with TRBD1. The CDR3 extends over 15 amino acids. The germline gives CDR1 MNHEY, CDR2 SVGAGI. With 0 bases clipped from V and 5 bases from J, the junction kept 2 bases outside the gene matches.

V and J are TRBV11-2 and TRBJ2-1, with D maybe TRBD1 (5 bases). V was pared by 3 bases and J by 1 base, with 10 bases between. The germline CDR1 and CDR2 sequences are SGHAT and FQNNGV. CDR3 length equals 15 residues. The CDR3, as DNA: TGTGCCAGCAGCTTTAATAGGGGATCCTACAATGAGCAGTTCTTC. Translated, it gives CASSFNRGSYNEQFF.

V gene TRBV6-5 combines with J gene TRBJ1-2; 9 bases map to TRBD1. This CDR3 spans 14 amino acids. V shed 5 bases, J shed 7 bases, and the junction held 8 bases outside the gene matches. Germline-derived CDR1 and CDR2 are MNHEY and SVGAGI. The CDR3 DNA reads as TGTGCCAGCAGTCTACAGGGGGCGATGCGTGGCTACACCTTC. Encoded protein: CASSLQGAMRGYTF.

This clone was detected a few times. The chain combines TRBV11-2 with TRBJ1-2; tentative D call: TRBD1 (5 bases). V was shortened by 1 base and J by 8 bases, with 14 bases between the two germline ends. Germline CDR1 reads SGHAT; CDR2 reads FQNNGV. The CDR3 extends over 14 amino acids. The CDR3 is CASSLGQMSGGYTF. The CDR3 coding sequence is TGTGCCAGCAGCTTAGGACAGATGTCTGGCGGCTACACCTTC.

V and J are TRBV19 and TRBJ1-5; TRBD1 agrees at 8 bases. Germline-derived CDR1 and CDR2 are LNHDA and SQIVND (reference sequence). The CDR3 spans 16 residues. V lost 2 bases, J lost 1 base, and 4 bases stayed unmatched. The CDR3 DNA is TGTGCCAGTAGTATATCCCGACAGGGGAGCAATCAGCCCCAGCATTTT. This codes for CASSISRQGSNQPQHF.

V usage is TRBV6-5 and J usage is TRBJ2-7; 9 positions agree with TRBD1. Germline V lookup: CDR1 MNHEY, CDR2 SVGAGI. The length of the CDR3 is 14 residues. Losses at the gene ends were 4 bases for V and 7 bases for J; bases not matched to a gene: 8. In nucleotides, the CDR3 is TGTGCCAGCAGTTCCACGACAGGGGGGAATGAGCAGTACTTC. Protein: CASSSTTGGNEQYF.

The V gene is TRBV28, the J gene TRBJ1-4; the D is unclear. This CDR3 has 15 amino acids. CDR1 is MDHEN and CDR2 is SYDVKM in the germline V gene. V was shortened by 5 bases and J by 7 bases, with 17 bases between the two germline ends. This CDR3 reads CASSIAGSRGEKLFF. CDR3 DNA sequence: TGTGCCAGCAGTATAGCGGGATCTCGGGGTGAAAAACTGTTTTTT.

The chain carries TRBV28 and TRBJ1-2, with TRBD1 identical over 7 bases. Germline V CDR1 and CDR2: MDHEN, SYDVKM. V lost 4 bases, J lost 3 bases, and 8 bases stayed unmatched. The CDR3 runs to 15 residues. This CDR3 is CASSSTTGFDYGYTF. CDR3 nucleotides: TGTGCCAGCAGTTCGACGACAGGGTTCGACTATGGCTACACCTTC.

The rearrangement joins TRBV5-1 to TRBJ2-5; 8 bases are a match to TRBD2. The J segment lost 5 bases and the V segment lost 0 bases, leaving 6 bases of the junction unmatched. The CDR3 extends over 15 amino acids. Germline assignment: CDR1 SGHRS and CDR2 YFSETQ. For the CDR3, the DNA is TGCGCCAGCAGCTTGGAGGGTAGCGGGGTGGAGACCCAGTACTTC. Amino acid sequence: CASSLEGSGVETQYF. Drawing the rest from reference TRBV5-1 and TRBJ2-5, the complete variable domain is KAGVTQTPRYLIKTRGQQVTLSCSPISGHRSVSWYQQTPGQGLQFLFEYFSETQRNKGNFPGRFSGRQFSNSRSEMNVSTLELGDSALYLCASSLEGSGVETQYFGPGTRLLVL.

The chain joins TRBV3-1 (or the pseudogene TRBV3-2) to TRBJ2-7; D possibly corresponds to TRBD1 (6 bases). The CDR3 is made up of 14 amino acids. CDR1 is LGHDT, CDR2 YNNKEL, per germline (reference sequence). V was trimmed by 8 bases and J by 4 bases, leaving 18 bases between them. In nucleotides, the CDR3 is TGTGCCAGCTCGCCGACAGGCTTGAGTTACGAGCAGTACTTC. Its translation: CASSPTGLSYEQYF.

The chain joins TRBV27 to TRBJ2-5; D is tentatively TRBD1 or TRBD2 (7 bases each). In germline, CDR1 is MNHEY, CDR2 SMNVEV (reference sequence). CDR3 length equals 14 residues. V gave up 5 bases and J gave up 4 bases, with 14 bases separating them. The CDR3 protein is CASSPQGRGETQYF. The CDR3 DNA reads as TGTGCCAGCAGTCCACAGGGGAGGGGAGAGACCCAGTACTTC.

J is TRBJ1-1 and V is TRBV28; D not certain. Germline CDR1 is MDHEN and CDR2 is SYDVKM. The length of the CDR3 is 12 residues. Trimming cost V 6 bases and J 11 bases, with 16 bases left between them. The CDR3 nucleotides are TGTGCCAGCAGCCCCGGAGGCCGTCCCGCTTTCTTT. It yields the protein CASSPGGRPAFF.

This chain uses TRBV2 with TRBJ2-7; TRBD1 might be the D (6 bases). Trimming took 4 bases from V and 2 from J, leaving 12 bases between them. Germline V gene data show CDR1 as SNHLY and CDR2 as FYNNEI. The CDR3 is 14 residues long. The CDR3 DNA sequence: TGTGCCAGCAGTGCAGGGGTCATACCCTACGAGCAGTACTTC. Translating gives CASSAGVIPYEQYF.

The V gene is TRBV7-9, the J gene TRBJ1-4, with a tentative D call TRBD1 (6 bases). Germline V gives CDR1 SEHNR, CDR2 FQNEAQ (reference sequence). The CDR3 covers 16 residues. The ends were cut back, 1 base at V and 0 bases at J, with 9 bases in the middle. The CDR3 coding sequence is TGTGCCAGCAGCTTAGACAGGGCTGCAACTAATGAAAAACTGTTTTTT. This translates into CASSLDRAATNEKLFF.

This sequence joins TRBV5-6 and TRBJ1-1; D is unclear. V lost 0 bases and J lost 4, with 13 bases in between. The germline gives CDR1 SGHDT, CDR2 YYEEEE. The CDR3 has 15 amino acids. CDR3 in amino acids: CASSLASGGITEAFF. The DNA of the CDR3 is TGTGCCAGCAGCTTGGCCTCAGGAGGTATCACTGAAGCTTTCTTT. The variable domain in full, with the rest retrieved from reference TRBV5-6 and TRBJ1-1, is DAGVTQSPTHLIKTRGQQVTLRCSPKSGHDTVSWYQQALGQGPQFIFQYYEEEERQRGNFPDRFSGHQFPNYSSELNVNALLLGDSALYLCASSLASGGITEAFFGQGTRLTVV.